The rows below give T cell receptor beta chains drawn from one sample of a study of cytomegalovirus exposure and HLA in healthy donors. The protocol was immunoSEQ multiplex PCR, while the TCRdb copy is restricted to in-frame clones and leaves out a portion. Among about 90,000 clones listed, 70% to 80% were seen once. Input material: PBMCs. All receptors come from a man aged 25-45 years in good health and CMV-seropositive. Each CDR3 is given with its conserved first and last residue.

cdr3_aa,v_call,j_call
CATLGAQFRVGGYEQYF,TRBV10-3,TRBJ2-7
CASGLGYGYTF,TRBV30,TRBJ1-2
CSVEDGDRGNEQYF,TRBV29-1,TRBJ2-7
CASSPGTSGQETQYF,TRBV19,TRBJ2-5
CASSLRDRVRETQYF,TRBV28,TRBJ2-5
CASSPGQGTDTQYF,TRBV9,TRBJ2-3
CASSDRSGRAHEQFF,TRBV9,TRBJ2-1
CATSRDGQGNQYF,TRBV15,TRBJ2-7
CAWQEGTSGYDEQFF,TRBV30,TRBJ2-1
CASSQEGRAANEKLFF,TRBV4-1,TRBJ1-4
CASSTAGARTGELFF,TRBV7-6,TRBJ2-2
CASSPGGINTGELFF,TRBV9,TRBJ2-2
CASSERDSNQPQNF,TRBV6-1,TRBJ1-5
CASSQEYKRIGGYTF,TRBV4-2,TRBJ1-2
CASSPGTGGDTGELFF,TRBV5-8,TRBJ2-2
CASSQDSRSEQYF,TRBV4-2,TRBJ2-7
CASSIRHGTSGPYEQYF,TRBV12-2,TRBJ2-7
CASSPDSSGNTIYF,TRBV18,TRBJ1-3
CASSAVTDTQYF,TRBV27,TRBJ2-3
CAITPGGEQYF,TRBV10-3,TRBJ2-7
CASSLDRGYGYTF,TRBV5-6,TRBJ1-2
CASSLDRVYGYTF,TRBV6-1,TRBJ1-2